Listed below are T cell receptor beta chains from one sample, sequenced in a study of blood T cells in healthy people across ages. TCRdb called the 5' RACE reads again in MiXCR, with one record for every CDR3 protein. The sample shows more than 1,000,000 distinct CDR3 sequences, under 30% of them seen only once. The data also belong to a second study, concerning T cells of mothers and their children.

Specimen: blood. The receptor set was obtained from a girl aged 2-10 years in good health. CDR3s include the opening cysteine and the closing phenylalanine or tryptophan. D genes are given only for firm matches. Some rows have no size entry. The others give once, few or many, or a class for an expanded clone.

cdr3_length clone_size j_call d_call v_call cdr3_nt cdr3_aa
16 - TRBJ1-2 - TRBV9 TGTGCCAGCAGCGTAGACCAAGAGGGCTTTAACTATGGCTACACCTTC CASSVDQEGFNYGYTF
16 - TRBJ2-3 - TRBV11-3 TGTGCCAGCAGCAGAAGGGGACAACCTCGAGGGGATACGCAGTATTTT CASSRRGQPRGDTQYF
13 many TRBJ2-5 - TRBV7-2 TGTGCCAGCAGCAGCGGGACAAAAGAGACCCAGTACTTC CASSSGTKETQYF
13 - TRBJ1-2 - TRBV27 TGTGCCAGCAGTTTACGGGGCGGGTTCGACTACACCTTC CASSLRGGFDYTF
15 - TRBJ1-5 - TRBV6-1 TGTGCCAGCAGTGACAGGGGATACGGCAATCAGCCCCAGCATTTT CASSDRGYGNQPQHF
16 - TRBJ1-2 - TRBV27 TGTGCCAGCAGTTTAAGGGAAGCCCAATCTAACTATGGCTACACCTTC CASSLREAQSNYGYTF
15 - TRBJ2-5 TRBD2 TRBV28 TGTGCCAGCAGTTTGGGGGGAGGGCCTCGGGAGACCCAGTACTTC CASSLGGGPRETQYF
13 - TRBJ2-2 - TRBV25-1 TGTGCCAGCAGTGCCGGGACCCCCGGGGAGCTGTTTTTT CASSAGTPGELFF
15 - TRBJ2-1 - TRBV15 TGTGCCACCAGTCTTAAAGGCGGGATAACGGATGAGCAGTTCTTC CATSLKGGITDEQFF
15 - TRBJ1-1 - TRBV12-3/TRBV12-4 TGTGCCAGCAGCCTGCTAACCGACAGAAACACTGAAGCTTTCTTT CASSLLTDRNTEAFF
13 few TRBJ2-3 - TRBV7-9 TGTGCCAGCAGCTTGGCCTCCCAGTGGGCGCAGTATTTT CASSLASQWAQYF
16 many TRBJ2-3 TRBD1 TRBV9 TGTGCCAGCAGCGGTCACGGGGGACAGGGGACAGATACGCAGTATTTT CASSGHGGQGTDTQYF
16 - TRBJ2-1 TRBD2 TRBV4-1 TGCGCCAGCAGCCAAGGGGTTACTAGCGGCTACAGTGAGCAGTTCTTC CASSQGVTSGYSEQFF
14 - TRBJ1-1 TRBD1 TRBV20-1 TGCAGTGCTTATCCGGGACAGGGGAACACTGAAGCTTTCTTT CSAYPGQGNTEAFF
15 - TRBJ1-4 - TRBV7-9 TGTGCCAGCAGCTTACTTTCCACAGGACGTGAAAAACTGTTTTTT CASSLLSTGREKLFF
15 few TRBJ2-7 TRBD2 TRBV5-1 TGCGCCAGCAAGGAAGGACTAGCGGGGACCTACGAGCAGTACTTC CASKEGLAGTYEQYF
15 - TRBJ1-5 - TRBV20-1 TGCAGTGTCGTAGACAGCTATTATAGCAATCAGCCCCAGCATTTT CSVVDSYYSNQPQHF
12 few TRBJ1-2 - TRBV29-1 TGCAGCGTTGAAAGGGCAATGGATGGCTACACCTTC CSVERAMDGYTF
13 - TRBJ1-3 - TRBV19 TGTGCCAGTAGTATTGGAGACGGAAACACCATATATTTT CASSIGDGNTIYF
16 - TRBJ2-5 - TRBV12-3/TRBV12-4 TGTGCCAGCAGTTTTGGGGGGAGCCACCTCCAAGAGACCCAGTACTTC CASSFGGSHLQETQYF
13 few TRBJ1-2 - TRBV14 TGTGCCAGCAGCCCAGACCAAGGGGATGGCTACACCTTC CASSPDQGDGYTF
14 - TRBJ1-2 - TRBV5-1 TGCGCCAGCAGCTGGGACCGGATTGGTGATGGCTACACCTTC CASSWDRIGDGYTF
13 - TRBJ2-1 - TRBV7-3 TGTGCCAGCAGCTTAAATGGCGGGGCCTTCCAGTTCTTC CASSLNGGAFQFF
14 - TRBJ2-1 TRBD2 TRBV29-1 TGCAGCGCCGGAACAGGACTAGCGGGGGTTGAGCAGTTCTTC CSAGTGLAGVEQFF
15 - TRBJ1-1 - TRBV9 TGTGCCAGCAGCGTAGATTCTCAAATAAACACTGAAGCTTTCTTT CASSVDSQINTEAFF
14 - TRBJ2-5 - TRBV11-1 TGTGCCAGCAGCTTAGTGGTCGTACCCGAGACCCAGTACTTC CASSLVVVPETQYF
14 few TRBJ2-7 TRBD1 TRBV20-1 TGCAGTGCGATCGGAGGGACAGGGGCCTACGAGCAGTACTTC CSAIGGTGAYEQYF
15 - TRBJ2-1 TRBD1 TRBV11-2 TGTGCCAGCAGCCCGATCGGACAGGCGAGGAATGAGCAGTTCTTC CASSPIGQARNEQFF
13 - TRBJ2-7 - TRBV3-1 TGTGCCAGCAGCGTAAACAGGGCCTACGAGCAGTACTTC CASSVNRAYEQYF
13 - TRBJ2-7 TRBD2 TRBV29-1 TGCAGCGTTGGTAGCGGGACTTCTTACGAGCAGTACTTC CSVGSGTSYEQYF
16 few TRBJ2-5 - TRBV7-9 TGTGCCAGCAGCCGTTTCGGGCAGGGGACCCAAGAGACCCAGTACTTC CASSRFGQGTQETQYF
16 - TRBJ2-1 - TRBV6-5 TGTGCCAGCAGTCCCCCTTCCTGGACAGTCTACAATGAGCAGTTCTTC CASSPPSWTVYNEQFF
15 few TRBJ1-1 - TRBV4-2 TGTGCCAGCTACAAAACCTCCAGCCTGAACACTGAAGCTTTCTTT CASYKTSSLNTEAFF
16 few TRBJ1-2 TRBD1 TRBV27 TGTGCCAGCAGTGCTACAGGGGGTGAACCTAACTATGGCTACACCTTC CASSATGGEPNYGYTF
16 few TRBJ2-1 TRBD2 TRBV24-1 TGTGCCACCAGTGACCAGAGCGGGAGAGGCTACAATGAGCAGTTCTTC CATSDQSGRGYNEQFF
13 - TRBJ2-7 - TRBV7-2 TGTGCCAGCAGCCTACGGGACGTCTACGAGCAGTACTTC CASSLRDVYEQYF
12 - TRBJ2-1 - TRBV5-1 TGCGCCAGCAGGGGGTCGGACAATGAGCAGTTCTTC CASRGSDNEQFF
15 - TRBJ2-1 TRBD2 TRBV5-6 TGTGCCAGCAGAACGTTAGCGGGCTCCTACAATGAGCAGTTCTTC CASRTLAGSYNEQFF
13 - TRBJ2-7 - TRBV20-1 TGCAGTGCGGGGACTTCACCGGGGTCCGAGCAGTACTTC CSAGTSPGSEQYF
15 few TRBJ1-1 - TRBV5-1 TGCGCCAGCAGCTTGACAGCGGCCGTCGGGGTTGAAGCTTTCTTT CASSLTAAVGVEAFF
17 few TRBJ2-6 - TRBV15 TGTGCCACCAGCGGGGGACATTCGACAGCAGGGGCCAACGTCCTGACTTTC CATSGGHSTAGANVLTF
16 few TRBJ1-2 - TRBV5-1 TGCGCCAGCAGCTCCTCTGGCGCAGGGGCGGCGGAAGGCTACACCTTC CASSSSGAGAAEGYTF
15 once TRBJ1-2 - TRBV7-9 TGTGCCAGCAGCTTAATGGAGCTGGGAACCTATGGCTACACCTTC CASSLMELGTYGYTF
14 - TRBJ2-5 TRBD1 TRBV9 TGTGCCAGCAGCGGGTCACAGGGGGGAGAGACCCAGTACTTC CASSGSQGGETQYF
17 - TRBJ1-4 TRBD1 TRBV4-3 TGCGCCAGCAGCCAAGGAGGTGTGGGGGACAGGGCTGAAAAACTGTTTTTT CASSQGGVGDRAEKLFF
12 few TRBJ1-1 TRBD1 TRBV9 TGTGCCAGCAGCGCACGGACAGGGGAAACTTTCTTT CASSARTGETFF
14 many TRBJ2-5 - TRBV20-1 TGCAGTGCTAGAGATGGTAGGCCAGAAGAGACCCAGTACTTC CSARDGRPEETQYF
15 - TRBJ1-4 - TRBV7-6 TGTGCCAGCAGCTTAGGGGGAGGCGGAGGTGAAAAACTGTTTTTT CASSLGGGGGEKLFF
13 few TRBJ2-1 - TRBV24-1 TGTGCCACCAGTGATTTGCGTTCCAATGAGCAGTTCTTC CATSDLRSNEQFF
14 few TRBJ1-1 - TRBV13 TGTGCCAGCAGCTTAGTAATACAGGGCACTGAAGCTTTCTTT CASSLVIQGTEAFF
16 few TRBJ2-7 TRBD1 TRBV20-1 TGCAGTGCTAGAGATCTGGTGGGACAGGGGCATGGGGAGCAGTACTTC CSARDLVGQGHGEQYF
16 few TRBJ2-1 - TRBV28 TGTGCCAGCAGGCTAAGATGGGCGGGTTCCACTGGTGAGCAGTTCTTC CASRLRWAGSTGEQFF